The next 32 T cell receptor beta chains were all read from a single sample in a study of T cell responses to AZD1222 COVID-19 vaccine. Using immunoSEQ multiplex PCR, the repertoire was profiled, and TCRdb retains in-frame clones only, with some absent. The data contain around 170,000 clones, just over 90% of them seen just once; the ten biggest clones take up roughly 0.99%. Source: peripheral blood, taken on day 0 of AZD1222 vaccination. These receptors came from an adult in good health.

This sequence joins TRBV10-1 and TRBJ2-2, with 8 bases matching TRBD2. CDR1 and CDR2 from the germline V gene are WNHNN and SYGVQD (reference sequence). This CDR3 comprises 16 residues. V dropped 2 bases and J dropped 2; count of bases not matched to a gene: 4. DNA for the CDR3: TGCGCCAGCAGTGAGACGGCGGGAGGAAACACCGGGGAGCTGTTTTTT. It encodes CASSETAGGNTGELFF.

The V and J genes are TRBV7-9 and TRBJ2-1, with no clear D. The CDR3 length is 14 residues. V was clipped by 0 bases and J by 7 bases, with 10 bases between them. Germline V gene lookup returns CDR1 SEHNR and CDR2 FQNEAQ (reference sequence). The CDR3 sequence: CASSLATAGNEQFF. CDR3 in DNA: TGTGCCAGCAGCTTAGCGACGGCTGGGAATGAGCAGTTCTTC.

The J gene is TRBJ1-2, the V gene TRBV5-1; 8 nucleotides line up with TRBD1. V trimming: 4 bases; J trimming: 2 bases; junction bases outside the gene matches: 4. The CDR3 is made up of 14 amino acids. Per the germline V gene, CDR1 is SGHRS and CDR2 is YFSETQ. In DNA, the CDR3 is TGCGCCAGCAGCCTAGGACAGGGCAACTATGGCTACACCTTC. It specifies CASSLGQGNYGYTF.

The rearrangement links TRBV15 to TRBJ1-2; TRBD1 matches at 8 bases. V dropped 3 bases and J dropped 2; count of bases not matched to a gene: 5. Germline V gene data show CDR1 as LNHNV and CDR2 as YYDKDF (reference sequence). The CDR3 loop spans 15 amino acids. This CDR3 is CATSSGQGYNYGYTF. The CDR3 nucleotides read TGTGCCACCAGCAGCGGACAGGGTTACAACTATGGCTACACCTTC. Combining the CDR3 with reference TRBV15 and TRBJ1-2 gives the whole variable domain DAMVIQNPRYQVTQFGKPVTLSCSQTLNHNVMYWYQQKSSQAPKLLFHYYDKDFNNEADTPDNFQSRRPNTSFCFLDIRSPGLGDTAMYLCATSSGQGYNYGYTFGSGTRLTVV.

CDR3: CASSHHTTDTQYF. CDR3 coding DNA: TGTGCCAGCAGCCACCACACCACAGATACGCAGTATTTT. The V and J genes are TRBV12-3 or TRBV12-4 and TRBJ2-3; the D is unclear. This CDR3 has 13 residues. The V gene lost 6 bases and the J gene lost 2 bases, with 9 bases spanning the gap.

The rearrangement uses TRBV19 and TRBJ2-7; TRBD1 aligns across 8 bases. CDR3 length equals 14 residues. Germline V CDR1 and CDR2: LNHDA, SQIVND (reference sequence). Trimming removed 4 bases from V and 1 base from J; junction bases left unmatched: 3. The CDR3 sequence: CASSNGQGSYEQYF. In DNA form, the CDR3 reads TGTGCCAGTAGTAACGGACAGGGATCCTACGAGCAGTACTTC.

The V and J genes are TRBV7-2 and TRBJ2-7; the D is unclear. This CDR3 spans 14 amino acids. CDR1 and CDR2 (germline): SGHTA, FQGNSA. V was clipped by 1 base and J by 4 bases, with 11 bases between them. The CDR3 region has the DNA TGTGCCAGCAGCTTAGGACTGGTACTGTACGAGCAGTACTTC. As protein: CASSLGLVLYEQYF.

The chain employs TRBV9 and TRBJ1-6, with no clear D. V lost 0 bases, J lost 6 bases, and 7 bases lay in between. Germline V gene data show CDR1 as SGDLS and CDR2 as YYNGEE. The CDR3 is 14 amino acids. The CDR3 loop reads CASSVDLANSPLHF. The DNA for the CDR3 is TGTGCCAGCAGCGTAGACTTAGCTAATTCACCCCTCCACTTT.

The chain employs TRBV13 and TRBJ2-1; D tentatively reads TRBD1 or TRBD2 (6 bases each). The V gene's germline CDR1 is PRHDT and CDR2 FYEKMQ (reference sequence). This CDR3 region has 17 residues. V lost 5 bases, J lost 9 bases, and 26 bases lay in between. The CDR3 DNA reads TGTGCCAGCAGCCCCCGGTATTTGAGGGGGGCTCAGGGTGAGCAGTTCTTC. Amino acids: CASSPRYLRGAQGEQFF.

The chain is built from TRBV28 and TRBJ2-7, with a possible D match to TRBD1 (5 bases). Looked up from germline, CDR1 is MDHEN and CDR2 is SYDVKM. V lost 4 bases and J 8 bases, leaving 18 bases between the germline ends. The length of the CDR3 is 14 residues. The CDR3: CASSSTTEIVKQYF. Written as DNA, the CDR3 is TGTGCCAGCAGTTCCACGACAGAGATTGTCAAGCAGTACTTC.

The rearrangement uses TRBV7-2 and TRBJ1-6, with 12 positions matching TRBD1. Germline CDR1 reads SGHTA; CDR2 reads FQGNSA. The J segment lost 4 bases and the V segment lost 5 bases, leaving 9 bases of the junction unmatched. The CDR3 has 18 amino acids. CDR3 nucleotide sequence: TGTGCCAGCAGCAGTCCCGGGACAGGGGGCGGGTATAATTCACCCCTCCACTTT. The encoded protein is CASSSPGTGGGYNSPLHF.

This clone has just one count. The genes are TRBV27 and TRBJ1-5; D gene uncertain. The CDR3 is 16 amino acids. V lost 8 bases and J 11 bases, leaving 28 bases between the germline ends. Germline V gives CDR1 MNHEY, CDR2 SMNVEV (reference sequence). CDR3 nucleotide sequence: TGTGCCAGCCGGCCAGGTCCCGGTCGTTTCTTAAAGGCCCAGCATTTT. Its protein is CASRPGPGRFLKAQHF.

The rearrangement uses TRBV11-1 and TRBJ2-7, with TRBD1 matching over 9 bases. J lost 4 bases, V lost 0 bases, and 4 bases had no gene match. CDR3 length equals 15 residues. Germline values: CDR1 SGHAT, CDR2 FQDESV (reference sequence). The CDR3: CASSLAGTGLYEQYF. The CDR3 DNA is TGTGCCAGCAGCTTAGCCGGGACAGGGCTGTACGAGCAGTACTTC. Filled out from reference TRBV11-1 and TRBJ2-7, the complete variable domain reads EAEVAQSPRYKITEKSQAVAFWCDPISGHATLYWYRQILGQGPELLVQFQDESVVDDSQLPKDRFSAERLKGVDSTLKIQPAELGDSAMYLCASSLAGTGLYEQYFGPGTRLTVT.

The chain recombines TRBV9 with TRBJ2-2, with 7 nucleotides matching TRBD1. Germline trimming cut 3 bases from V and 0 bases from J; bases unmatched to any gene: 5. The CDR3 loop spans 16 amino acids. CDR1 SGDLS and CDR2 YYNGEE come from the germline V gene. The CDR3 loop reads CASSATGTANTGELFF. DNA for the CDR3: TGTGCCAGCAGCGCCACCGGGACAGCGAACACCGGGGAGCTGTTTTTT.

This clone was seen just once. The chain joins TRBV19 to TRBJ2-3; D is ambiguous. The germline CDR1 and CDR2 sequences are LNHDA and SQIVND (reference sequence). The ends were cut back, 4 bases at V and 6 bases at J, with 11 bases in the middle. The CDR3 has 13 residues. The CDR3 DNA is TGTGCCAGTAGTACAGATTTGGAGGATACGCAGTATTTT. Translation gives CASSTDLEDTQYF.

This clone has only a few counts. The rearrangement joins TRBV11-1 to TRBJ1-1; D not resolved. The length of the CDR3 is 13 residues. The V gene lost 5 bases and the J gene lost 0 bases, with 7 bases spanning the gap. CDR1 and CDR2 (germline): SGHAT, FQDESV (reference sequence). DNA for the CDR3: TGTGCCAGCAGCCCATTCATGAACACTGAAGCTTTCTTT. This codes for CASSPFMNTEAFF.

This chain connects TRBV18 to TRBJ1-1; perhaps TRBD1 as D (5 bases). The CDR3 is made up of 15 amino acids. V gave up 2 bases and J gave up 1 base, with 11 bases separating them. Germline CDR1 reads KGHSH; CDR2 reads LQKENI. CDR3 in DNA: TGTGCCAGCTCACCAGAAGGGGCGACGAACACTGAAGCTTTCTTT. Protein product: CASSPEGATNTEAFF.

This clone was recorded only once. The chain couples TRBV7-8 to TRBJ2-1; TRBD2 matches at 9 bases. V shed 3 bases and J 6 bases; nucleotides not matched to a gene: 6. The germline CDR1 and CDR2 sequences are SGHVS and FQNEAQ. The CDR3 contains 15 residues. CDR3 nucleotides: TGTGCCAGCAGCTTGTTTAGCGGGGGCACCAATGAGCAGTTCTTC. It is translated as CASSLFSGGTNEQFF.

V gene TRBV7-2 combines with J gene TRBJ2-1; D might be TRBD1 or TRBD2, each matching 5 bases. The CDR3 has 13 residues. V lost 4 bases and J lost 8, with 12 bases in between. Germline CDR1 and CDR2: SGHTA and FQGNSA. The DNA of the CDR3 is TGTGCCAGCAGCTCGTCCGAGGGGTATGAGCAGTTCTTC. It encodes CASSSSEGYEQFF. The complete variable domain, with remaining parts taken from reference TRBV7-2 and TRBJ2-1, reads GAGVSQSPSNKVTEKGKDVELRCDPISGHTALYWYRQSLGQGLEFLIYFQGNSAPDKSGLPSDRFSAERTGGSVSTLTIQRTQQEDSAVYLCASSSSEGYEQFFGPGTRLTVL.

This chain joins TRBV2 and TRBJ1-6; D is unclear. The V end was cut by 2 bases, the J end by 14 bases, with 13 bases between. CDR1 and CDR2 from the germline V gene are SNHLY and FYNNEI. The CDR3 spans 13 residues. The CDR3 region has the DNA TGTGCCAGCAGTGAACCCCCTTCGATCACCCTCCACTTT. Its translation is CASSEPPSITLHF.

This chain connects TRBV5-4 to TRBJ2-3, with 9 nucleotides matching TRBD1. V trimming: 6 bases; J trimming: 0 bases; junction bases outside the gene matches: 20. Germline CDR1 reads SGHNT; CDR2 reads YYREEE (reference sequence). This CDR3 spans 20 amino acids. CDR3 DNA sequence: TGTGCCAGCACCGGAGGGGGACAGGGCCTTACCAAGTCTAGCACAGATACGCAGTATTTT. Translating gives CASTGGGQGLTKSSTDTQYF.

The chain combines TRBV18 with TRBJ2-5; D perhaps matches TRBD1 (6 bases). V gave up 4 bases and J gave up 2 bases, with 14 bases separating them. Germline lookup yields CDR1 KGHSH and CDR2 LQKENI. This CDR3 is 15 amino acids long. CDR3 in DNA: TGTGCCAGCTCACAGCAAACAGGGAATCAAGAGACCCAGTACTTC. This codes for CASSQQTGNQETQYF. The variable domain in full, completed from reference TRBV18 and TRBJ2-5, reads NAGVMQNPRHLVRRRGQEARLRCSPMKGHSHVYWYRQLPEEGLKFMVYLQKENIIDESGMPKERFSAEFPKEGPSILRIQQVVRGDSAAYFCASSQQTGNQETQYFGPGTRLLVL.

This clone has only a few counts. The J gene is TRBJ2-7, the V gene TRBV12-2; TRBD1 is taken as the D call from the table, unchecked against the DNA. TRBV12-2 represents a pseudogene. The CDR3 consists of 17 residues. CDR3 loop: CASRLVKAGQLTYEQYF. In DNA form, the CDR3 reads TGTGCAAGTCGCTTAGTAAAGGCGGGACAGCTAACCTACGAGCAGTACTTC.

This chain links TRBV27 with TRBJ1-1; D gene unclear. CDR3 length: 12 amino acids. The germline gives CDR1 MNHEY, CDR2 SMNVEV (reference sequence). V lost 8 bases, J lost 6 bases, and 13 bases lay in between. Written as DNA, the CDR3 is TGTGCCAGCGGTACTCGGGGATCTGAAGCTTTCTTT. Translated, it gives CASGTRGSEAFF.

The rearrangement links TRBV6-5 to TRBJ1-1; TRBD1 might be the D (6 bases). The CDR3 consists of 11 residues. The V end was cut by 6 bases, the J end by 5 bases, with 7 bases between. CDR1 and CDR2 from the germline V gene are MNHEY and SVGAGI. CDR3 sequence reads: CASRGGTEAFF. The DNA of the CDR3 is TGTGCCAGCAGAGGGGGGACTGAAGCTTTCTTT.

The V gene is TRBV4-2, the J gene TRBJ1-1, with 7 bases matching TRBD1. CDR3 length: 16 residues. Germline V gene lookup returns CDR1 LGHNA and CDR2 YNFKEQ. V was pared by 1 base and J by 0 bases, with 5 bases of the junction left unmatched. DNA for the CDR3: TGTGCCAGCAGCCAAGTCAACAGGGGTTTGAACACTGAAGCTTTCTTT. This sequence encodes CASSQVNRGLNTEAFF.

The gene calls are TRBV19 and TRBJ2-1; possible D gene TRBD1, 7 bases. Trimming shortened V by 3 bases and J by 5 bases, and 23 bases separated the two germline ends. The CDR3 is 18 amino acids. Looked up from germline, CDR1 is LNHDA and CDR2 is SQIVND (reference sequence). CDR3 DNA: TGTGCCAGTAGTATCAGGAAGGTGGGCGGGACAGTGAACAATGAGCAGTTCTTC. Its protein is CASSIRKVGGTVNNEQFF.

This clone was recorded a few times. The gene calls are TRBV27 and TRBJ1-3; D gene ambiguous. V lost 3 bases to trimming and J lost 3 bases, with 9 bases between them. The germline CDR1 and CDR2 sequences are MNHEY and SMNVEV (reference sequence). The CDR3 consists of 14 residues. CDR3 nucleotides: TGTGCCAGCAGTTTCGGGAATTTTGGAAACACCATATATTTT. Its protein product is CASSFGNFGNTIYF.

The count of this clone is one. This chain connects TRBV9 to TRBJ1-3, with D tentatively TRBD1 (6 bases). V dropped 4 bases and J dropped 3 bases, with 14 bases sitting between them. The CDR3 runs to 15 residues. CDR1 and CDR2 from the germline V gene are SGDLS and YYNGEE. The CDR3 is CASSPRGVNGNTIYF. The CDR3 DNA reads TGTGCCAGCAGCCCGAGGGGGGTAAATGGAAACACCATATATTTT.

V is TRBV7-9 and J is TRBJ2-2, with 10 positions matching TRBD2. The junction had 4 bases not matched to a gene; V was cut back by 5 bases and J by 1 base. The CDR3 is 16 amino acids. Germline lookup yields CDR1 SEHNR and CDR2 FQNEAQ (reference sequence). This CDR3 is CASSATSGENTGELFF. In nucleotides, the CDR3 is TGTGCCAGCAGCGCCACTAGCGGGGAGAACACCGGGGAGCTGTTTTTT.

V gene TRBV28 combines with J gene TRBJ2-3; D gene ambiguous. The CDR3 is 13 amino acids. Germline CDR1 is MDHEN and CDR2 is SYDVKM. V was cut by 6 bases and J by 3 bases, with 10 bases left in between. The CDR3 DNA reads TGTGCCAGCAGATACACAGCGACAGATACGCAGTATTTT. Its protein is CASRYTATDTQYF.

In this sample, this clone turned up once. Other nucleotide sequences in the sample specify the same CDR3. J is TRBJ2-1 and V is TRBV7-3; 10 bases are shared with TRBD1. The junction had 4 bases not matched to a gene; V was cut back by 5 bases and J by 0 bases. The CDR3 runs to 16 residues. Per the germline V gene, CDR1 is SGHTA and CDR2 is FQGTGA. The CDR3 region has the DNA TGTGCCAGCAGCCCATGGACAGGGGGCTCCTACAATGAGCAGTTCTTC. Protein: CASSPWTGGSYNEQFF.